This T cell receptor (beta chain) originates from a study of T cell responses to AZD1222 COVID-19 vaccine. Study observations and caveats: Spike-specific TCR breadth and depth both grew after two AZD1222 doses. Unmutated variant regions are reportedly targeted by nearly half of spike-specific TCRs.

Clones were read by immunoSEQ multiplex PCR, and TCRdb kept only the in-frame ones, dropping some. This table lists 150,000 or so clones. Germline lookup yields CDR1 LNHNV and CDR2 YYDKDF (reference sequence). Trimming took 0 bases from V and 0 from J, leaving 9 bases between them. The CDR3 has 16 residues. Comment on this clone: Its antigen remains unknown. Other nucleotide sequences from this sample produce the same CDR3.

This chain connects TRBV15 to TRBJ1-3; tentatively, D is TRBD1 (5 bases). This TCR was recovered from an adult in good health. Input material: peripheral blood. Here the CDR3 reads CATSRDRGSSGNTIYF. The CDR3 DNA is TGTGCCACCAGCAGAGATCGGGGGAGCTCTGGAAACACCATATATTTT.